Each of the 27 T cell receptor beta chains below was sequenced from the same sample in a study of T cell responses to AZD1222 COVID-19 vaccine. Only in-frame clones appear in the TCRdb table, and some are missing; sequencing was by immunoSEQ multiplex PCR. The sample carries tens of thousands of clones, 60% to 85% recorded once. Here the sequenced sample was peripheral blood, taken on day 0 of AZD1222 vaccination. The receptors were sampled from an adult in good health.

The rearrangement links TRBV6-5 to TRBJ1-2, with 9 bases that match TRBD1. Trimming cost V 5 bases and J 4 bases; bases outside gene matches: 8. CDR1 is MNHEY and CDR2 is SVGAGI in the germline V gene. CDR3 length equals 15 residues. Written as DNA, the CDR3 is TGTGCCAGCAGTAGAAGGACAGGGGATCTCTATGGCTACACCTTC. Its translation: CASSRRTGDLYGYTF.

The chain combines TRBV7-9 with TRBJ2-5; D is uncertain. The CDR3 consists of 12 residues. V was shortened by 2 bases and J by 4 bases, with 5 bases between the two germline ends. CDR1 is SEHNR, CDR2 FQNEAQ, per germline (reference sequence). Written as DNA, the CDR3 is TGTGCCAGCAGCTTAATAGGAGAGACCCAGTACTTC. Translation gives CASSLIGETQYF.

This clone has only a few counts. V gene TRBV14 combines with J gene TRBJ2-7; TRBD1 agrees at 8 bases. Germline assignment: CDR1 SGHDN and CDR2 FVKESK. V trimming: 1 base; J trimming: 5 bases; junction bases outside the gene matches: 7. CDR3 length equals 15 residues. As DNA, the CDR3 is TGTGCCAGCAGCCAAGCTTACAGGGGGAAAAACGAGCAGTACTTC. Protein: CASSQAYRGKNEQYF.

This chain joins TRBV11-1 and TRBJ1-6, with D unresolved. CDR3 length equals 14 residues. V lost 1 base to trimming and J lost 5 bases, with 6 bases between them. Germline CDR1 SGHAT, CDR2 FQDESV (reference sequence). In nucleotides, the CDR3 is TGTGCCAGCAGCTTAGTGCGGAATAATTCACCCCTCCACTTT. Its translation: CASSLVRNNSPLHF.

The CDR3 loop is CASSRVSGGSYEQYF. For the CDR3, the DNA is TGTGCCAGCAGCCGGGTTAGCGGGGGCTCCTACGAGCAGTACTTC. The V and J genes are TRBV7-2 and TRBJ2-7, with 9 bases matching TRBD2. Germline V CDR1 and CDR2: SGHTA, FQGNSA. This CDR3 spans 15 amino acids. Trimming took 5 bases from V and 0 from J; bases not matched to a gene: 5. Supplemented by reference TRBV7-2 and TRBJ2-7, the full variable domain reads GAGVSQSPSNKVTEKGKDVELRCDPISGHTALYWYRQSLGQGLEFLIYFQGNSAPDKSGLPSDRFSAERTGGSVSTLTIQRTQQEDSAVYLCASSRVSGGSYEQYFGPGTRLTVT.

The chain links TRBV28 to TRBJ1-6; the D is unclear. Germline V gene data show CDR1 as MDHEN and CDR2 as SYDVKM. The germline V and J ends were trimmed by 6 bases and 8 bases, with 8 bases remaining between them. The CDR3 is 12 amino acids. The CDR3 spells CASSTSHSPLHF. CDR3 DNA sequence: TGTGCCAGCAGCACCTCCCATTCACCCCTCCACTTT.

This clone has a handful of counts. This chain joins TRBV28 and TRBJ1-2; D is unresolved. Germline CDR1 reads MDHEN; CDR2 reads SYDVKM. This CDR3 is built from 12 residues. Trimming removed 7 bases at V and 7 bases at J, with 13 bases between. CDR3 loop: CASKIKGAGYTF. Written as DNA, the CDR3 is TGTGCCAGCAAGATAAAGGGTGCTGGCTACACCTTC.

This chain connects TRBV29-1 to TRBJ1-5; TRBD1 matches at 10 bases. J lost 11 bases, V lost 4 bases, and 11 bases had no gene match. The CDR3 is made up of 14 amino acids. Germline V gene sequence: CDR1 SQVTM, CDR2 ANQGSEA. CDR3 residues: CSVGQGAMGEAQHF. DNA of the CDR3: TGCAGCGTTGGACAGGGGGCGATGGGGGAAGCCCAGCATTTT.

V gene TRBV28 combines with J gene TRBJ1-2; 10 bases match TRBD1. Germline assignment: CDR1 MDHEN and CDR2 SYDVKM. The CDR3 runs 16 residues. V trimming: 5 bases; J trimming: 4 bases; junction bases outside the gene matches: 10. This CDR3 reads CASSDPGTGDIYGYTF. CDR3 in DNA: TGTGCCAGCAGTGATCCCGGGACAGGGGATATCTATGGCTACACCTTC.

For the CDR3, the DNA is TGTGCCATCAGTGAAGGCGGGGGCTACAATGAGCAGTTCTTC. This translates into CAISEGGGYNEQFF. V usage is TRBV10-3 and J usage is TRBJ2-1; 7 nucleotides match TRBD2. Looked up from germline, CDR1 is ENHRY and CDR2 is SYGVKD. The CDR3 has 14 amino acids. With 3 bases clipped from V and 3 bases from J, the junction kept 2 bases outside the gene matches.

CDR3 nucleotides: TGTGCCAGCAGCCTGGGACAGCCATCCACCTCTGGGGCCAACGTCCTGACTTTC. Amino acids: CASSLGQPSTSGANVLTF. The J gene is TRBJ2-6, the V gene TRBV9, with 7 bases lining up with TRBD1. The junction had 10 bases not matched to a gene; V was cut back by 4 bases and J by 0 bases. CDR1 is SGDLS and CDR2 is YYNGEE in the germline V gene. This CDR3 spans 18 amino acids.

This clone was seen more than once but under ten times. The chain recombines TRBV5-4 with TRBJ2-1; 7 nucleotides agree with TRBD2. Trimming removed 0 bases from V and 7 bases from J; junction bases left unmatched: 4. CDR3 length: 14 amino acids. Per germline, CDR1 SGHNT and CDR2 YYREEE (reference sequence). The CDR3 reads CASSLELARNEQFF. CDR3 DNA sequence: TGTGCCAGCAGCTTGGAACTAGCGAGGAATGAGCAGTTCTTC.

This chain connects TRBV5-6 to TRBJ1-2, with D hard to call. From germline, CDR1 is SGHDT and CDR2 YYEEEE. Trimming took off 0 bases at V and 4 bases at J, with 10 bases between the two ends. The CDR3 spans 14 residues. The CDR3 DNA reads TGTGCCAGCAGCTTGGGGCCCTGGCCCTATGGCTACACCTTC. The encoded protein is CASSLGPWPYGYTF.

The gene calls are TRBV7-9 and TRBJ1-4; 9 bases line up with TRBD1. The CDR3 covers 17 residues. CDR1 is SEHNR and CDR2 is FQNEAQ in the germline V gene (reference sequence). After removal of 5 bases from V and 1 base from J, the junction contained 8 bases not matched to a gene. Here the CDR3 DNA reads TGTGCCAGCAGCCCTGCGGGACAGGGTCAAACTAATGAAAAACTGTTTTTT. Encoded protein: CASSPAGQGQTNEKLFF.

The genes are TRBV7-8 and TRBJ2-3; no reliable D call. The V gene lost 1 base and the J gene lost 6 bases, with 8 bases spanning the gap. The V gene's germline CDR1 is SGHVS and CDR2 FQNEAQ. The CDR3 consists of 13 residues. The CDR3, as DNA: TGTGCCAGCAGCTTAGGACCCACGGATACGCAGTATTTT. Translation gives CASSLGPTDTQYF.

V usage is TRBV20-1 and J usage is TRBJ1-2; a possible D gene is TRBD1 (6 bases). Germline V gene data show CDR1 as DFQATT and CDR2 as SNEGSKA (reference sequence). This CDR3 is built from 11 residues. Between the trimmed V and J ends, which lost 5 bases and 6 bases, there was a span of 10 bases. The CDR3 nucleotides are TGCAGTGCTGGGAGACAGGATGGCTACACCTTC. As protein: CSAGRQDGYTF.

The chain couples TRBV5-6 to TRBJ1-1; 8 bases line up with TRBD1. After removal of 0 bases from V and 9 bases from J, the junction contained 16 bases not matched to a gene. CDR3 length: 17 amino acids. CDR1 is SGHDT and CDR2 is YYEEEE in the germline V gene. The CDR3 loop is CASSLAAGTGSNVKAFF. The DNA for the CDR3 is TGTGCCAGCAGCTTGGCAGCCGGGACAGGCAGCAACGTGAAAGCTTTCTTT.

In its sample, this clone was seen a few times. The rearrangement uses TRBV2 and TRBJ1-2; D remains ambiguous. Germline CDR1 SNHLY, CDR2 FYNNEI. This CDR3 spans 15 amino acids. V was pared by 0 bases and J by 2 bases, with 10 bases between. This chain's CDR3 is CASSEASGRNYGYTF. DNA for the CDR3: TGTGCCAGCAGTGAAGCGTCTGGTCGGAACTATGGCTACACCTTC.

The V and J genes are TRBV3-1 (or the pseudogene TRBV3-2) and TRBJ2-7, with no clear D. Deletions cut 1 base from V and 2 bases from J, with 9 bases between. CDR1 and CDR2 (germline): LGHDT, YNNKEL (reference sequence). This CDR3 has 14 amino acids. CDR3 coding DNA: TGTGCCAGCAGCCAAGTTCAGGCAACCTACGAGCAGTACTTC. Translation gives CASSQVQATYEQYF.

The chain uses TRBV28 and TRBJ2-7; weak D call: TRBD1 (5 bases). V was shortened by 5 bases and J by 2 bases, with 22 bases between the two germline ends. The CDR3 length is 17 residues. Germline V CDR1 and CDR2: MDHEN, SYDVKM. The CDR3 here is CASSNPGVRAGPYEQYF. CDR3 bases: TGTGCCAGCAGTAACCCCGGCGTTCGGGCAGGGCCCTACGAGCAGTACTTC.

This clone was picked up one time. The chain has TRBV9 and TRBJ1-3; the match to TRBD1 covers 7 bases. This CDR3 is 16 amino acids long. Losses at the gene ends were 0 bases for V and 4 bases for J; bases not matched to a gene: 7. Germline V gene sequence: CDR1 SGDLS, CDR2 YYNGEE. The CDR3 DNA reads TGTGCCAGCAGCGTAGAAGAGGGGGCGTCAGGAAACACCATATATTTT. Translated, it gives CASSVEEGASGNTIYF.

This clone rates as medium-sized. The chain carries TRBV9 and TRBJ1-2; D may be TRBD1 (5 bases). This CDR3 spans 19 amino acids. Trimming pared 1 base from V and 0 bases from J, leaving 22 bases between. From germline, CDR1 is SGDLS and CDR2 YYNGEE. The CDR3: CASSVSPRESRISNYGYTF. CDR3 DNA sequence: TGTGCCAGCAGCGTATCCCCCAGGGAAAGCCGTATATCTAACTATGGCTACACCTTC.

This chain links TRBV30 with TRBJ1-2; D remains ambiguous. Trimming pared 2 bases from V and 4 bases from J, leaving 8 bases between. The CDR3 covers 12 residues. Looked up from germline, CDR1 is GTSNPN and CDR2 is SVGIG (reference sequence). The CDR3 sequence is CAWSSGSYGYTF. As DNA, the CDR3 is TGTGCCTGGAGTAGCGGCTCCTATGGCTACACCTTC.

The chain recombines TRBV7-9 with TRBJ2-2; 7 positions agree with TRBD1. Trimming at V came to 5 bases and at J to 1 base, leaving 7 bases not matched to a gene. Germline loops: CDR1 SEHNR, CDR2 FQNEAQ (reference sequence). The CDR3 has 16 amino acids. The CDR3 is CASSPPGQRNTGELFF. The DNA of the CDR3 is TGTGCCAGCAGCCCCCCGGGACAGAGGAACACCGGGGAGCTGTTTTTT.

The rearrangement uses TRBV27 and TRBJ2-2; no definite D call. V was trimmed by 6 bases and J by 3 bases, leaving 14 bases between them. The CDR3 has 15 amino acids. Germline V gene sequence: CDR1 MNHEY, CDR2 SMNVEV (reference sequence). The chain's CDR3 is CASRHGSEYTGELFF. The CDR3 bases are TGTGCCAGCAGGCACGGGTCAGAGTACACCGGGGAGCTGTTTTTT.

The rearrangement uses TRBV4-3 and TRBJ2-2, with D unresolved. Germline V lookup: CDR1 LGHNA, CDR2 YSLEER. The CDR3 runs to 14 residues. The V end was cut by 3 bases, the J end by 5 bases, with 10 bases between. The CDR3 DNA is TGCGCCAGCAGCCAGCTCCGGAGAACCGGGGAGCTGTTTTTT. It yields the protein CASSQLRRTGELFF.

V usage is TRBV3-1 (or the pseudogene TRBV3-2) and J usage is TRBJ2-1; 14 positions match TRBD2. Germline V CDR1 and CDR2: LGHDT, YNNKEL (reference sequence). The junction had 2 bases not matched to a gene; V was cut back by 5 bases and J by 8 bases. This CDR3 comprises 14 residues. For the CDR3, the DNA is TGTGCCAGCAGCAGACTAGCGGGGGGGTATGAGCAGTTCTTC. Translating it yields CASSRLAGGYEQFF.